The clone carrying this T cell receptor beta chain was observed a few times. The sample belongs to a study of CD8+ T cells in alopecia areata. Whole-study context: Each day, treated patients took oral tofacitinib twice, at 5 to 10 mg per dose. By percentage of affected scalp area, the severity of treated patients was scored.

The treatment: oral pan-JAK inhibitor, 5-10 mg twice daily. The CDR3 has 15 residues. V was clipped by 0 bases and J by 0 bases, with 9 bases between them. Germline V CDR1 and CDR2: MGHRA, YSYEKL. RNA extraction and reverse transcription yielded cDNA as sequencing template. Libraries were prepared by immunoSEQ multiplex PCR; TCRdb keeps only in-frame clonotypes and omits some of them. The repertoire holds about 180,000 clones, with 40% to 55% as singletons. The material sequenced was CD8+ T cells sorted from blood, taken around week 54, from a patient treated with tofacitinib. The receptor was isolated from a human donor with alopecia areata. The chain links TRBV4-1 to TRBJ2-7; D gene unclear. CDR3 loop: CASSQEGESSYEQYF. The CDR3 DNA reads TGCGCCAGCAGCCAAGAAGGAGAGAGCTCCTACGAGCAGTACTTC.